What follows are 25 T cell receptor beta chains derived from one specimen sequenced in a study of shared clonotypes between healthy human individuals. Profiling relied on immunoSEQ multiplex PCR, and the TCRdb table lists in-frame clones only, not all of them. The sample carries over 750,000 clones, about 96% recorded once. Terminally differentiated effector memory CD45RA+ cells were excluded by CCR7 positive selection of CD45RO-negative cells. Sequenced: naive CD8+ T cells sorted from blood. The receptor source for this set is a man aged 25-45 years in good health.

The chain employs TRBV25-1 and TRBJ2-5; a weak D match, TRBD2 (5 bases). CDR1 and CDR2 from the germline V gene are MGHDK and SYGVNS. V was clipped by 7 bases and J by 2 bases, with 8 bases between them. The CDR3 spans 12 residues. CDR3 region: CASTREQETQYF. The CDR3 DNA is TGTGCCAGCACGAGGGAACAAGAGACCCAGTACTTC.

The chain links TRBV21-1 to TRBJ1-5. TRBV21-1 is classified as a pseudogene. The CDR3 covers 15 residues. The CDR3 DNA is TGTGCCAGCAGTCAGACGGGGTTGGGACATCAGCCCCAGCATTTT. As protein: CASSQTGLGHQPQHF.

The rearrangement joins TRBV28 to TRBJ1-1, with no clear D. The CDR3 has 13 residues. Trimming removed 3 bases at V and 2 bases at J, with 7 bases between. Germline loops: CDR1 MDHEN, CDR2 SYDVKM. The CDR3: CASSLADNTEAFF. The CDR3 DNA sequence: TGTGCCAGCAGTTTGGCCGATAACACTGAAGCTTTCTTT.

V gene TRBV27 combines with J gene TRBJ2-1; maybe TRBD1 (5 bases). V lost 3 bases and J 4 bases, leaving 13 bases between the germline ends. This CDR3 contains 15 residues. CDR1 is MNHEY and CDR2 is SMNVEV in the germline V gene (reference sequence). CDR3 sequence (DNA): TGTGCCAGCAGTTTTGGGGTAACAGGTTACAATGAGCAGTTCTTC. This translates into CASSFGVTGYNEQFF.

The chain is built from TRBV30 and TRBJ1-5; no clear D. The CDR3 has 15 amino acids. Trimming pared 2 bases from V and 5 bases from J, leaving 16 bases between. The germline V gene encodes CDR1 GTSNPN and CDR2 SVGIG (reference sequence). CDR3 residues: CAWSFGEGSYQPQHF. The CDR3 DNA reads as TGTGCCTGGAGTTTCGGGGAAGGAAGTTATCAGCCCCAGCATTTT.

This sequence joins TRBV28 and TRBJ2-7; D unresolved. Per the germline V gene, CDR1 is MDHEN and CDR2 is SYDVKM. Trimming took 3 bases from V and 3 from J, leaving 12 bases between them. The CDR3 runs 14 residues. For the CDR3, the DNA is TGTGCCAGCAGTTTTTTGGGCGGAGACTACGAGCAGTACTTC. The encoded protein is CASSFLGGDYEQYF.

CDR3 bases: TGTGCCAGCAAGGACAGGGGCTCTTTCGAGCAGTACTTC. The encoded protein is CASKDRGSFEQYF. The rearrangement uses TRBV28 and TRBJ2-7; 9 nucleotides agree with TRBD1. CDR1 is MDHEN and CDR2 is SYDVKM in the germline V gene. The CDR3 contains 13 residues. The V segment lost 7 bases and the J segment 6 bases; nucleotides outside the gene matches: 7.

In this sample, this clone turned up a few times. The V and J genes are TRBV19 and TRBJ2-1; D gene uncertain. Trimming removed 6 bases at V and 0 bases at J, with 9 bases between. CDR1 and CDR2 (germline): LNHDA, SQIVND (reference sequence). The CDR3 is made up of 14 amino acids. The CDR3 bases are TGTGCCAGTAGCCCGGTGAGCTCCTACAATGAGCAGTTCTTC. Translating it yields CASSPVSSYNEQFF.

This clone was found a few times. This chain joins TRBV30 and TRBJ1-1; D unclear. CDR1 GTSNPN and CDR2 SVGIG come from the germline V gene (reference sequence). This CDR3 contains 13 residues. V lost 4 bases, J lost 0 bases, and 9 bases lay in between. The CDR3 loop reads CAWTWVMNTEAFF. As DNA, the CDR3 is TGTGCCTGGACCTGGGTCATGAACACTGAAGCTTTCTTT.

This clone was recorded only once. This rearrangement joins TRBV19 to TRBJ2-6; D uncertain. The CDR3 totals 15 residues. Looked up from germline, CDR1 is LNHDA and CDR2 is SQIVND (reference sequence). V lost 3 bases and J 4 bases, leaving 10 bases between the germline ends. The CDR3 nucleotides are TGTGCCAGTAGTATTGCTGCTTCCGGGGCCAACGTCCTGACTTTC. Amino acid sequence: CASSIAASGANVLTF.

The chain has TRBV7-3 and TRBJ1-4; D is possibly TRBD1 (5 bases). Germline V gene sequence: CDR1 SGHTA, CDR2 FQGTGA. CDR3 length equals 19 residues. V dropped 1 base and J dropped 0 bases, with 18 bases sitting between them. The CDR3 reads CASSLNPPGVRATNEKLFF. CDR3 DNA sequence: TGTGCCAGCAGCTTAAACCCCCCCGGGGTCAGGGCAACTAATGAAAAACTGTTTTTT.

This clone appeared once. This same CDR3 is encoded by further DNA sequences in the sample. The chain's CDR3 is CASSLGSSSYNEQFF. The CDR3 DNA reads as TGTGCCAGCAGCCTCGGGTCGAGCTCCTACAATGAGCAGTTCTTC. The chain is built from TRBV27 and TRBJ2-1; unclear D gene. Germline V gives CDR1 MNHEY, CDR2 SMNVEV (reference sequence). There are 15 residues in the CDR3. V dropped 6 bases and J dropped 0 bases, with 12 bases sitting between them.

Note on this clone: Within the sample, other DNA sequences also encode this same CDR3. J is TRBJ2-7 and V is TRBV27; D is possibly TRBD2 (6 bases). Trimming took 3 bases from V and 3 from J, leaving 12 bases between them. CDR3 length: 14 amino acids. Per the germline V gene, CDR1 is MNHEY and CDR2 is SMNVEV (reference sequence). The CDR3 reads CASSFSRESYEQYF. DNA for the CDR3: TGTGCCAGCAGTTTTTCACGGGAGAGCTACGAGCAGTACTTC.

This clone is a singleton in its sample. The chain carries TRBV28 and TRBJ1-5; the match to TRBD1 covers 7 bases. V trimming: 5 bases; J trimming: 6 bases; junction bases outside the gene matches: 7. The CDR3 has 14 amino acids. Germline CDR1 reads MDHEN; CDR2 reads SYDVKM. CDR3 loop: CASSILTGIQPQHF. CDR3 DNA sequence: TGTGCCAGCAGTATACTGACAGGGATTCAGCCCCAGCATTTT.

The chain combines TRBV4-3 with TRBJ2-3, with TRBD2 matching over 8 bases. Germline V lookup: CDR1 LGHNA, CDR2 YSLEER. The CDR3 has 15 residues. The trim removed 1 base at V and 5 bases at J, leaving 5 bases unmatched. For the CDR3, the DNA is TGCGCCAGCAGCCAAGCGGCTCGGGGGGGAGATACGCAGTATTTT. Residues: CASSQAARGGDTQYF.

This chain joins TRBV28 and TRBJ2-1, with 7 bases fitting TRBD2. V gave up 2 bases and J gave up 7 bases; unmatched junction bases: 8. Germline V lookup: CDR1 MDHEN, CDR2 SYDVKM. This CDR3 spans 15 amino acids. CDR3 nucleotide sequence: TGTGCCAGCAGTTTACAGTCCCCCGGGGGGAATGAGCAGTTCTTC. This encodes CASSLQSPGGNEQFF. The full variable domain, with the rest looked up from reference TRBV28 and TRBJ2-1, is DVKVTQSSRYLVKRTGEKVFLECVQDMDHENMFWYRQDPGLGLRLIYFSYDVKMKEKGDIPEGYSVSREKKERFSLILESASTNQTSMYLCASSLQSPGGNEQFFGPGTRLTVL.

The chain is built from TRBV7-3 and TRBJ2-7; D is possibly TRBD1 or TRBD2 (5 bases each). Germline CDR1 is SGHTA and CDR2 is FQGTGA. There are 13 residues in the CDR3. Deletions cut 8 bases from V and 4 bases from J, with 15 bases between. In nucleotides, the CDR3 is TGTGCCAGCGGCCGTCTGGGGGAGTACGAGCAGTACTTC. It is translated as CASGRLGEYEQYF.

The V and J genes are TRBV2 and TRBJ2-7; no definite D call. Germline V lookup: CDR1 SNHLY, CDR2 FYNNEI. CDR3 length: 13 residues. Trimming took 6 bases from V and 0 from J, leaving 9 bases between them. The CDR3: CASRADLSYEQYF. Written as DNA, the CDR3 is TGTGCCAGCAGGGCAGATCTCTCCTACGAGCAGTACTTC.

J is TRBJ2-7 and V is TRBV7-8, with TRBD1 identical over 9 bases. Germline V gives CDR1 SGHVS, CDR2 FQNEAQ. The junction had 9 bases not matched to a gene; V was cut back by 2 bases and J by 7 bases. The CDR3 loop spans 15 amino acids. The CDR3 sequence is CASSLRGQGSEEQYF. For the CDR3, the DNA is TGTGCCAGCAGCTTAAGGGGACAGGGTAGTGAAGAGCAGTACTTC.

CDR3 protein: CASSYARQGYGYTF. In DNA form, the CDR3 reads TGTGCCAGCAGTTATGCAAGGCAGGGTTATGGCTACACCTTC. The chain joins TRBV6-5 to TRBJ1-2; D perhaps matches TRBD1 (5 bases). The CDR3 loop spans 14 amino acids. Between the trimmed V and J ends, which lost 3 bases and 5 bases, there was a span of 13 bases. Germline V gives CDR1 MNHEY, CDR2 SVGAGI.

Regarding this clone: The same CDR3 is also encoded by other DNA sequences in this sample. The chain employs TRBV7-9 and TRBJ1-5; a weak D match, TRBD1 (5 bases). V was pared by 5 bases and J by 6 bases, with 8 bases between. Germline CDR1 is SEHNR and CDR2 is FQNEAQ (reference sequence). CDR3 length: 12 amino acids. In DNA, the CDR3 is TGTGCCAGCAGCCCAGGGAGTCAGCCCCAGCATTTT. Its protein product is CASSPGSQPQHF.

For this clone: Other DNA sequences in this specimen translate into the identical CDR3. The chain joins TRBV7-2 to TRBJ2-7; tentatively, D is TRBD1 (6 bases). Between the trimmed V and J ends, which lost 1 base and 3 bases, there was a span of 10 bases. The CDR3 sequence is 14 residues long. The germline gives CDR1 SGHTA, CDR2 FQGNSA. CDR3 DNA: TGTGCCAGCAGCTTAGGCCCGACAGGCTACGAGCAGTACTTC. Translating gives CASSLGPTGYEQYF.

The chain carries TRBV11-2 and TRBJ2-1, with TRBD2 identical over 7 bases. Germline V gene sequence: CDR1 SGHAT, CDR2 FQNNGV. The CDR3 is 17 residues long. V trimming: 1 base; J trimming: 8 bases; junction bases outside the gene matches: 14. CDR3 sequence: CASSLAALWGREDEQFF. CDR3 nucleotides: TGTGCCAGCAGCTTAGCGGCCCTTTGGGGGAGGGAGGATGAGCAGTTCTTC.

This chain joins TRBV28 and TRBJ1-2; 12 bases are shared with TRBD1. This CDR3 is built from 18 residues. V trimming: 6 bases; J trimming: 8 bases; junction bases outside the gene matches: 19. Per the germline V gene, CDR1 is MDHEN and CDR2 is SYDVKM. The CDR3 DNA sequence: TGTGCCAGCAGACTCCCGGGACAGGGGGCTCCCCGAGGGGCCGGCTACACCTTC. Translation: CASRLPGQGAPRGAGYTF.

J is TRBJ2-1 and V is TRBV5-1, with TRBD2 identical over 11 bases. This CDR3 has 14 residues. Per the germline V gene, CDR1 is SGHRS and CDR2 is YFSETQ. V was pared by 7 bases and J by 7 bases, with 7 bases of the junction left unmatched. The CDR3 reads CASSTSGVNNEQFF. DNA of the CDR3: TGCGCCAGCTCGACTAGCGGGGTTAATAATGAGCAGTTCTTC.